A selection of T cell receptor beta chains follows, all from one sample in a study of beta chain features in type 1 diabetes. The table came from immunoSEQ multiplex PCR; TCRdb's copy has only in-frame clones and leaves some out. The sample carries over 300,000 clones, under 8.5% recorded once. The sample consisted of central memory CD4+ T cells from blood. These receptor sequences come from a woman aged 18 to 35 in good health. CDR3s include the opening cysteine and the closing phenylalanine or tryptophan. Fields, in order: V gene, clone size, J gene, D gene, CDR3 DNA, CDR3 protein. A D gene is named only where the DNA matches it firmly. Clone size is not always given. Where it is, it says once, few, many or a class for expanded clones.

>TRBV7-2|few|TRBJ2-2|TRBD1
TGTGCCAGCAGCTCTACAGGGGTTATAAGAACCGGGGAGCTGTTTTTT
CASSSTGVIRTGELFF
>TRBV15|many|TRBJ2-6|TRBD1
TGTGCCACCAGCAGTTTGTCAGGGGGCTCTGGGGCCAACGTCCTGACTTTC
CATSSLSGGSGANVLTF
>TRBV2|many|TRBJ1-2|.
TGTGCCAGCCGAGGATCAGGGAGGGATGGCTACACCTTC
CASRGSGRDGYTF
>TRBV5-1|few|TRBJ2-7|.
TGCGCCAGCAGCTTGGGGGGGCGGCGGGGCGAGCAGTACTTC
CASSLGGRRGEQYF
>TRBV6-5|.|TRBJ2-7|.
TGTGCCAGCAGTTACGGGGGGGGCAACCTATACGAGCAGTACTTC
CASSYGGGNLYEQYF
>TRBV20-1|few|TRBJ2-1|.
TGCAGTGCTATCTACAATGAGCAGTTCTTC
CSAIYNEQFF
>TRBV10-3|few|TRBJ2-4|.
TGTGCCAGCACCTTAACCAGCCTAGCCAAAAACATTCAGTACTTC
CASTLTSLAKNIQYF
>TRBV5-6|few|TRBJ2-5|.
TGTGCCAGCAGCTTTGTCCAAGAGACCCAGTACTTC
CASSFVQETQYF
>TRBV10-3|.|TRBJ2-2|TRBD2
TGTGCCACCGGGACTAGCGGGAGTGTTGCCGGGGAGCTGTTTTTT
CATGTSGSVAGELFF
>TRBV4-2|.|TRBJ2-5|TRBD1
TGTGCCAGCAGCCAAGATCCGGGACAGCAAGAGACCCAGTACTTC
CASSQDPGQQETQYF
>TRBV30|.|TRBJ1-1|.
TGTGCCTGGACCGGACACCCGAACACTGAAGCTTTCTTT
CAWTGHPNTEAFF